Listed here are 19 T cell receptor beta chains from one sample, sequenced in a study of cytomegalovirus exposure and HLA in healthy donors (dated by TCRdb to about 2017). Receptor libraries were prepared by the immunoSEQ multiplex PCR assay. A mixture of 60 forward primers for TCR Vbeta segments and 13 reverse primers for TCR Jbeta segments was used in the multiplex PCR. TCRdb obtained this table from immuneACCESS and retained in-frame rearrangements with V and J assigned. These tables miss some clones; where compared with another copy, unresolved V genes account for less than half of the shortfall, and the remainder is unexplained. For this sample the table gives 90,000 to 100,000 clones, of which around 80% were detected only once. The top ten clonotypes cover roughly 0.71% of the sample. Material for sequencing was PBMCs. Every receptor here comes from a woman aged 55-69 years in good health and CMV-seronegative.

V gene TRBV7-9 combines with J gene TRBJ1-1, with D possibly TRBD1 on 6 matching bases. CDR3 length: 16 residues. Trimming took 5 bases from V and 4 from J, leaving 20 bases between them. Germline CDR1 reads SEHNR; CDR2 reads FQNEAQ (reference sequence). The CDR3 is CASSPQGSQGGTEAFF. The CDR3 DNA follows: TGTGCCAGCAGCCCACAGGGTTCTCAAGGTGGCACTGAAGCTTTCTTT.

The CDR3 bases are TGTGCCAGCAGCCCCCCCAACCGGGAAGCTTTCTTT. Amino acid sequence: CASSPPNREAFF. The chain is built from TRBV13 and TRBJ1-1; no clear D. V was trimmed by 5 bases and J by 8 bases, leaving 12 bases between them. Germline assignment: CDR1 PRHDT and CDR2 FYEKMQ (reference sequence). This CDR3 spans 12 amino acids.

This clone came up a few times. J is TRBJ1-2 and V is TRBV30, with D unclear. The V end was cut by 3 bases, the J end by 4 bases, with 12 bases between. This CDR3 spans 13 amino acids. CDR1 is GTSNPN, CDR2 SVGIG, per germline (reference sequence). The CDR3 sequence: CAWRGRISYGYTF. CDR3 nucleotides: TGTGCCTGGAGAGGCAGGATTTCCTATGGCTACACCTTC. The full variable domain, in which reference TRBV30 and TRBJ1-2 provide the parts outside the CDR3, is SQTIHQWPATLVQPVGSPLSLECTVEGTSNPNLYWYRQAAGRGLQLLFYSVGIGQISSEVPQNLSASRPQDRQFILSSKKLLLSDSGFYLCAWRGRISYGYTFGSGTRLTVV.

This clone was seen only a few times. The V gene is TRBV4-3, the J gene TRBJ1-5; D remains ambiguous. The CDR3 runs 14 residues. V was clipped by 0 bases and J by 3 bases, with 6 bases between them. The germline CDR1 and CDR2 sequences are LGHNA and YSLEER. The CDR3 region is CASSQDTVNQPQHF. In nucleotides, the CDR3 is TGCGCCAGCAGCCAAGATACAGTCAATCAGCCCCAGCATTTT.

The chain uses TRBV4-3 and TRBJ1-2; D remains ambiguous. Germline V gene data show CDR1 as LGHNA and CDR2 as YSLEER. V was cut by 0 bases and J by 4 bases, with 12 bases left in between. This CDR3 contains 15 residues. The DNA of the CDR3 is TGCGCCAGCAGCCAAGAAGTAGCCAGCTTCTATGGCTACACCTTC. This encodes CASSQEVASFYGYTF.

The chain links TRBV7-8 to TRBJ1-1, with TRBD1 as a possible D gene (6 bases). This CDR3 region has 14 residues. V shed 3 bases and J shed 1 base, with 9 bases lying between them. Per germline, CDR1 SGHVS and CDR2 FQNEAQ. CDR3 protein: CASSFAGANTEAFF. The CDR3 nucleotides are TGTGCCAGCAGCTTCGCGGGGGCGAACACTGAAGCTTTCTTT.

The genes are TRBV7-2 and TRBJ2-7; TRBD2 matches at 12 bases. Germline loops: CDR1 SGHTA, CDR2 FQGNSA. The CDR3 is 14 amino acids. V gave up 5 bases and J gave up 1 base; unmatched junction bases: 0. The CDR3 here is CASSGLAGSYEQYF. CDR3 sequence (DNA): TGTGCCAGCAGCGGACTAGCGGGATCCTACGAGCAGTACTTC.

The V gene is TRBV28, the J gene TRBJ1-5, with 7 bases identical to TRBD1. This CDR3 region has 17 residues. Germline-derived CDR1 and CDR2 are MDHEN and SYDVKM. V gave up 7 bases and J gave up 0 bases; unmatched junction bases: 12. CDR3 in amino acids: CASTGGDSQNSNQPQHF. The CDR3 DNA reads as TGTGCCAGCACGGGAGGGGACAGCCAGAATAGCAATCAGCCCCAGCATTTT.

The chain combines TRBV7-8 with TRBJ2-5; 7 bases fit TRBD1. The CDR3 covers 15 residues. The V gene's germline CDR1 is SGHVS and CDR2 FQNEAQ. The trim removed 3 bases at V and 5 bases at J, leaving 9 bases unmatched. CDR3 in DNA: TGTGCCAGCAGCTTCGGGACAGCCGTCAGCGAGACCCAGTACTTC. It translates to CASSFGTAVSETQYF.

This clone has only one observation. The chain employs TRBV6-5 and TRBJ1-2, with D tentatively TRBD1 (5 bases). The CDR3 sequence is 14 residues long. Germline V CDR1 and CDR2: MNHEY, SVGAGI. The V end lost 0 bases, the J end lost 0 bases, and 5 bases lay between the germline ends. The CDR3 protein is CASSYSGPNYGYTF. The CDR3 DNA is TGTGCCAGCAGTTACTCGGGGCCTAACTATGGCTACACCTTC.

The chain carries TRBV7-9 and TRBJ1-4; the D is unclear. This CDR3 region has 18 residues. Germline-derived CDR1 and CDR2 are SEHNR and FQNEAQ (reference sequence). V was cut by 7 bases and J by 8 bases, with 29 bases left in between. The CDR3 loop reads CASIKKGGLGFGGEKLFF. DNA of the CDR3: TGTGCCAGCATCAAGAAGGGAGGTTTGGGATTCGGTGGCGAAAAACTGTTTTTT.

This clone was picked up a small number of times. The genes are TRBV6-5 and TRBJ1-4, with 8 bases lining up with TRBD1. This CDR3 region has 14 residues. Germline CDR1 is MNHEY and CDR2 is SVGAGI. Germline trimming cut 7 bases from V and 8 bases from J; bases unmatched to any gene: 9. The CDR3 coding sequence is TGTGCCAGCAAAAACAGGGGGGGAAGGGAAAAACTGTTTTTT. Translating gives CASKNRGGREKLFF.

The chain links TRBV28 to TRBJ2-3; 12 bases fit TRBD2. Per the germline V gene, CDR1 is MDHEN and CDR2 is SYDVKM. This CDR3 is built from 16 residues. V shed 4 bases, J shed 4 bases, and the junction held 6 bases outside the gene matches. The CDR3 DNA follows: TGTGCCAGCAGTTCAGGGACTAGCGGGTTCCCAGATACGCAGTATTTT. Amino acid sequence: CASSSGTSGFPDTQYF.

The rearrangement joins TRBV6-1 to TRBJ2-2; TRBD2 might be the D (5 bases). Germline V lookup: CDR1 MNHNS, CDR2 SASEGT. Trimming pared 2 bases from V and 4 bases from J, leaving 5 bases between. This CDR3 comprises 13 residues. CDR3 DNA: TGTGCCAGCAGTGAAACTAGCACCGGGGAGCTGTTTTTT. It specifies CASSETSTGELFF.

Concerning this clone: At one end, the junction sequence differs from germline, possibly due to a read error. The rearrangement joins TRBV6-5 to TRBJ1-3; D gene ambiguous. Germline-derived CDR1 and CDR2 are MNHEY and SVGAGI. The CDR3 loop spans 13 amino acids. The CDR3, as DNA: TGTGCCAGCAGACGACTAACTGGGAACACCATATATTTT. It is translated as CASRRLTGNTIYF.

CDR3 loop: CASSVGLAYGYTF. The CDR3 DNA sequence: TGTGCCAGTAGTGTGGGACTTGCGTATGGCTACACCTTC. This rearrangement joins TRBV19 to TRBJ1-2, with a tentative D call TRBD1 (5 bases). The CDR3 consists of 13 residues. The germline V gene has CDR1 LNHDA and CDR2 SQIVND (reference sequence). V dropped 5 bases and J dropped 5 bases, with 12 bases sitting between them.

The J gene is TRBJ1-1, the V gene TRBV29-1; 8 nucleotides agree with TRBD1. CDR3 size: 17 residues. V was pared by 2 bases and J by 8 bases, with 19 bases of the junction left unmatched. Germline assignment: CDR1 SQVTM and CDR2 ANQGSEA. The CDR3 bases are TGCAGCGTTGAAAGGGCGCCCCTCGGACAGGGACGGATCGAAGCTTTCTTT. Residues: CSVERAPLGQGRIEAFF.

J is TRBJ2-7 and V is TRBV6-5; no reliable D call. The CDR3 spans 11 residues. Trimming removed 5 bases from V and 3 bases from J, with 5 bases in between. Germline CDR1 MNHEY, CDR2 SVGAGI. CDR3: CASSTNYEQYF. DNA of the CDR3: TGTGCCAGCAGTACTAACTACGAGCAGTACTTC.

The DNA for the CDR3 is TGCGCCAGCAGCCAAGGCCGAGACACTGAAGCTTTCTTT. Residues: CASSQGRDTEAFF. J is TRBJ1-1 and V is TRBV4-3; no reliable D call. The ends were cut back, 1 base at V and 3 bases at J, with 6 bases in the middle. The CDR3 length is 13 residues. Germline V gene data show CDR1 as LGHNA and CDR2 as YSLEER.